This is a list of T cell receptor beta chains from one sample in a study of Ad26.COV2.S vaccination and SARS-CoV-2 variants. TCRdb keeps only in-frame clones here, not all; method: immunoSEQ multiplex PCR. Among 200,000 to 300,000 clones listed, approximately 88% were seen once. Sample: peripheral blood, taken in a trial of Ad26.COV2.S vaccine versus placebo. The receptors were gathered from a person between 18 and 65 years old who received the Ad26.COV2.S COVID-19 vaccine or a placebo. Both conserved end residues are part of each CDR3. D genes are given only for firm matches. Size is omitted from some rows. Given values are once, few, many or a class for expanded clones.

D gene	clone size	V gene	J gene	CDR3 DNA	CDR3 protein
-	-	TRBV24-1	TRBJ2-3	TGTGCCACCGGGGGCGCTACAGATACGCAGTATTTT	CATGGATDTQYF
-	-	TRBV30	TRBJ1-1	TGTGCCTGGAGTGACCAAAGAGAAGCTTTCTTT	CAWSDQREAFF
TRBD2	-	TRBV7-2	TRBJ2-1	TGTGCCAGCAGCCACCCGGGACTAGCGGGATGGAGGGGTAATAATGAGCAGTTCTTC	CASSHPGLAGWRGNNEQFF
-	once	TRBV10-2	TRBJ1-1	TGCGCCAGCAGCCGACAGGTGAACACTGAAGCTTTCTTT	CASSRQVNTEAFF
-	-	TRBV14	TRBJ1-1	TGTGCCAGCAGCCAAGACCCCGCTTGGGTCAACACTGAAGCTTTCTTT	CASSQDPAWVNTEAFF
TRBD2	-	TRBV24-1	TRBJ2-1	TGTGCCACAGCAAGCGGGAGATACTACAATGAGCAGTTCTTC	CATASGRYYNEQFF
-	-	TRBV7-9	TRBJ1-1	TGTGCCAGCAGCTTAGTAGCGGGGACTGAAGCTTTCTTT	CASSLVAGTEAFF
-	-	TRBV1	TRBJ1-1	TGCACCAGCAGCCAAGATCCCCGCGCAGGGGAGATGAACACTGAAGCTTTCTTT	CTSSQDPRAGEMNTEAFF
TRBD1	-	TRBV6-2/TRBV6-3	TRBJ1-6	TGTGCCAGCAGTCTACGACAGGGGGATAATTCACCCCTCCACTTT	CASSLRQGDNSPLHF
-	once	TRBV3-1/TRBV3-2	TRBJ2-2	TGTGCCAGCAGCCCATATTTCGGAGTGAACACCGGGGAGCTGTTTTTT	CASSPYFGVNTGELFF
TRBD2	-	TRBV4-2	TRBJ2-2	TGTGCCAGCAGCCAAGCCCCCATGTCAGCGGGAGGGCCAAGCGGGGAGCTGTTTTTT	CASSQAPMSAGGPSGELFF
TRBD2	-	TRBV4-2	TRBJ2-3	TGTGCCAGCAGCCAAGTAGCGGGAGTTCGAACAGATACGCAGTATTTT	CASSQVAGVRTDTQYF
-	once	TRBV2	TRBJ2-5	TGTGCCAGCAGGGGGTCGGTCCAGCAAGGGGCCCAGTACTTC	CASRGSVQQGAQYF
TRBD1	once	TRBV24-1	TRBJ1-2	TGTGCCACCAGTGACTCAGGGGGCTGGGACTATGGCTACACCTTC	CATSDSGGWDYGYTF
TRBD2	once	TRBV7-2	TRBJ2-3	TGTGCCAGCAGCTTAGGAAGGCGGGGGGGCACAGATACGCAGTATTTT	CASSLGRRGGTDTQYF
TRBD2	-	TRBV19	TRBJ2-2	TGTGCCAGTAGCCGGACTAGCGGGGGGCCGTCCGGGGAGCTGTTTTTT	CASSRTSGGPSGELFF
-	-	TRBV7-8	TRBJ2-2	TGTGCCAGCAGCCTCCATGAAAACACCGGGGAGCTGTTTTTT	CASSLHENTGELFF
TRBD1	once	TRBV7-6	TRBJ1-1	TGTGCCAGCAGCCAGGGACAGGGCTCTGAAGCTTTCTTT	CASSQGQGSEAFF
TRBD2	once	TRBV10-3	TRBJ2-4	TGTGCCATCAGTGAGTCGGGGACTAGTAGCATTCAGTACTTC	CAISESGTSSIQYF
-	-	TRBV6-4	TRBJ1-2	TGTGCCAGCAGTTTACTCTATGGCTACACCTTC	CASSLLYGYTF
TRBD1	-	TRBV28	TRBJ1-1	TGTGCCAGCAGCACACAGGGGGGGAAAGCTTTCTTT	CASSTQGGKAFF
TRBD1	-	TRBV5-4	TRBJ1-2	TGTGCCAGCAGCACAGGGGGTTATGGCTACACCTTC	CASSTGGYGYTF
-	-	TRBV25-1	TRBJ1-1	TGTGCCAGCAGTGAACGCAGGGAGGGGTTGGGCACTGAAGCTTTCTTT	CASSERREGLGTEAFF
TRBD1	-	TRBV5-1	TRBJ2-7	TGCGCCAGCAGCCCGGGGGGGACAGGGGTCTTATACGAGCAGTACTTC	CASSPGGTGVLYEQYF
TRBD2	-	TRBV12-5	TRBJ2-1	TGTGCTAGTGGTTTGGCCGTGACTAGCGGGTCTCAGTTCTTC	CASGLAVTSGSQFF
TRBD1	-	TRBV7-9	TRBJ2-7	TGTGCCAGCAGCCCCAGACAGGGGCTAGCCCCCGGCGAGCAGTACTTC	CASSPRQGLAPGEQYF
TRBD1	once	TRBV18	TRBJ2-5	TGTGCCAGCTCACATGGACAGGAACAAGAGACCCAGTACTTC	CASSHGQEQETQYF
TRBD1	once	TRBV10-3	TRBJ2-7	TGTGCCATCAGTGGTACCGGGACAGGGGGAGGCGAGCAGTACTTC	CAISGTGTGGGEQYF
TRBD2	-	TRBV5-6	TRBJ2-4	TGTGCCAGCAGCTGGACCCGACTAGCGGGGGGGCTAGTGGATCAGTACTTC	CASSWTRLAGGLVDQYF
-	-	TRBV9	TRBJ1-1	TGTGCCAGCAGCGTCCGGGACGGTTACACTGAAGCTTTCTTT	CASSVRDGYTEAFF
TRBD2	-	TRBV4-3	TRBJ2-1	TGCGCCAGCAGCTTCGGGAGGGGCGATGAGCAGTTCTTC	CASSFGRGDEQFF
TRBD2	-	TRBV15	TRBJ2-5	TGTGCCACCAGCAGGAAAGCGGGGGGGAATGGAAAGACCCAGTACTTC	CATSRKAGGNGKTQYF
-	-	TRBV6-5	TRBJ1-5	TGTGCCAGCAGTCCAGGGAATCAGCCCCAGCATTTT	CASSPGNQPQHF
TRBD1	-	TRBV9	TRBJ1-5	TGTGCCAGCAGCTACACAGGGGGCTTCAATCAGCCCCAGCATTTT	CASSYTGGFNQPQHF
-	-	TRBV29-1	TRBJ1-4	TGCAGCGCCAAACAGGGTGCGTCGGAAAAACTGTTTTTT	CSAKQGASEKLFF
-	-	TRBV6-5	TRBJ1-3	TGTGCCAGCAGGAGGCAACGGCACTCTGGAAACACCATATATTTT	CASRRQRHSGNTIYF
TRBD2	many	TRBV3-1/TRBV3-2	TRBJ2-1	TGTGCCAGCAGCCTCCGGACTAGCGGGGGAGTAACCCCCCTTGGCTCCTACAATGAGCAGTTCTTC	CASSLRTSGGVTPLGSYNEQFF
TRBD2	-	TRBV6-4	TRBJ2-2	TGTGCCAGCAGTGTAACTAGCGGGAGCCAGAACACCGGGGAGCTGTTTTTT	CASSVTSGSQNTGELFF
-	-	TRBV27	TRBJ1-1	TGTGCCAGCAGTCGCTGGACAGAGCCGAGCACTGAAGCTTTCTTT	CASSRWTEPSTEAFF
-	-	TRBV19	TRBJ1-1	TGTGCCAGTAGTATCGGCCCTAACACTGAAGCTTTCTTT	CASSIGPNTEAFF
-	-	TRBV7-6	TRBJ2-5	TGTGCCAGCAGCTTAGCGGCCCAGGGGGGAAAGGAGACCCAGTACTTC	CASSLAAQGGKETQYF
-	-	TRBV7-9	TRBJ1-5	TGTGCCAGCAGCTTAGGCCTCCTCGGGGCTCTAGGTGAGCCCCAGCATTTT	CASSLGLLGALGEPQHF
-	-	TRBV18	TRBJ2-2	TGTGCCAGCTCACCTGTTTCGCAGGGCGGACTGAACACCGGGGAGCTGTTTTTT	CASSPVSQGGLNTGELFF
TRBD2	-	TRBV5-8	TRBJ2-5	TGTGCCAGCAGCTTGGCCAAGACTAGCGGGGGGGCCCAGAAGACCCAGTACTTC	CASSLAKTSGGAQKTQYF
-	-	TRBV7-3	TRBJ2-3	TGTGCCAGCAGCTCAGGTGGGAGCGTGCAGTATTTT	CASSSGGSVQYF
TRBD1	-	TRBV27	TRBJ1-5	TGTGCCAGCAGTTTCCCGGGACAGGTGAATTCTAGCAATCAGCCCCAGCATTTT	CASSFPGQVNSSNQPQHF
-	-	TRBV4-3	TRBJ2-3	TGCGCCAGCAGCCAAGATCATGGGCCAGATACGCAGTATTTT	CASSQDHGPDTQYF
-	-	TRBV27	TRBJ2-1	TGTGCCAGCAGTTTAAAACGGGTCTCCTACAATGAGCAGTTCTTC	CASSLKRVSYNEQFF
-	-	TRBV18	TRBJ2-7	TGTGCCAGCTCACCCGGATTTTACGAGCAGTACTTC	CASSPGFYEQYF
-	-	TRBV11-2	TRBJ2-2	TGTGCCAGCAGCCCCCACCTAGATTGGGAGAGCACCGGGGAGCTGTTTTTT	CASSPHLDWESTGELFF
-	once	TRBV19	TRBJ2-5	TGTGCCAGTAGCGAGGCGGGCACGGAGACCCAGTACTTC	CASSEAGTETQYF
-	-	TRBV6-5	TRBJ1-2	TGTGCCAGCAGTTACTCGGGGGGGAGCTATGGCTACACCTTC	CASSYSGGSYGYTF
TRBD1	-	TRBV6-5	TRBJ1-5	TGTGCCAGCAGTTCAGGGCAGGGGGCCCATCAGCCCCAGCATTTT	CASSSGQGAHQPQHF
TRBD1	-	TRBV5-1	TRBJ1-2	TGCGCCAGCAGCGTTTCAGGGGGTGCAGGGGCTGCAGGTGGCTACACCTTC	CASSVSGGAGAAGGYTF